This is a list of T cell receptor beta chains from one sample in a study of shared clonotypes between healthy human individuals. Measured with immunoSEQ multiplex PCR; TCRdb has only the in-frame clones, and not every one. The data show some 740,000 clones, almost 95% seen once. The sequenced material came from naive CD8+ T cells sorted from blood. The receptors stem from a man in his thirties or forties in good health. CDR3s include the opening cysteine and the closing phenylalanine or tryptophan. D genes are given only for firm matches. Where a row states a size, it is once, few, many or the class of an expanded clone; other rows omit it.

clone size | J gene | D gene | V gene | CDR3 protein | CDR3 DNA
NA | TRBJ2-7 | NA | TRBV27 | CASRTTQGRSTYEQYF | TGTGCCAGCAGAACCACCCAGGGCAGGAGTACCTACGAGCAGTACTTC
NA | TRBJ2-7 | TRBD1 | TRBV6-5 | CATQLKWDRDYEQYF | TGTGCCACCCAGTTAAAATGGGACAGGGACTACGAGCAGTACTTC
NA | TRBJ2-1 | TRBD2 | TRBV7-8 | CASSSVWEGQVEQFF | TGTGCCAGCAGCTCCGTGTGGGAGGGCCAGGTTGAGCAGTTCTTC
NA | TRBJ1-1 | TRBD1 | TRBV6-1 | CASTSGQGFSDAFF | TGTGCCAGCACAAGCGGACAGGGGTTTTCGGACGCTTTCTTT
once | TRBJ1-2 | NA | TRBV6-4 | CASSDSTGTRGPGSGYTF | TGTGCCAGCAGTGACTCAACCGGGACACGTGGGCCCGGCTCTGGCTACACCTTC
NA | TRBJ2-3 | NA | TRBV2 | CASTLDGSTDTQYF | TGTGCCAGCACTCTGGACGGCAGCACAGATACGCAGTATTTT
NA | TRBJ2-7 | TRBD1 | TRBV13 | CASSARDSSYEQYF | TGTGCCAGCAGCGCCCGGGACAGCTCCTACGAGCAGTACTTC
NA | TRBJ2-7 | TRBD1 | TRBV5-6 | CASSLFGQGHYEQYF | TGTGCCAGCAGCTTGTTCGGACAGGGTCACTACGAGCAGTACTTC
NA | TRBJ2-1 | TRBD2 | TRBV7-9 | CASSFTLAGSYNEQFF | TGTGCCAGCAGCTTCACGCTAGCGGGATCCTACAATGAGCAGTTCTTC
NA | TRBJ2-1 | NA | TRBV9 | CASSVIDYGGGSYNEQFF | TGTGCCAGCAGCGTAATCGATTATGGGGGAGGATCCTACAATGAGCAGTTCTTC
once | TRBJ2-1 | NA | TRBV9 | CASGDPRRASYNEQFF | TGTGCCAGCGGCGACCCTAGGCGGGCCTCCTACAATGAGCAGTTCTTC
NA | TRBJ1-5 | NA | TRBV7-2 | CASSLVGGGDSNQPQHF | TGTGCCAGCAGCTTAGTTGGAGGGGGGGATAGCAATCAGCCCCAGCATTTT
NA | TRBJ2-2 | NA | TRBV2 | CASKIATNTGELFF | TGTGCCAGCAAAATAGCGACAAACACCGGGGAGCTGTTTTTT
once | TRBJ1-1 | NA | TRBV7-2 | CASSIYWDTEAFF | TGTGCCAGCAGCATATATTGGGACACTGAAGCTTTCTTT
NA | TRBJ1-4 | NA | TRBV4-3 | CASSQGRRYFF | TGCGCCAGCAGCCAAGGACGACGGTACTTTTTT
NA | TRBJ2-7 | NA | TRBV4-1 | CASSQDGQGVWEQYF | TGCGCCAGCAGCCAAGATGGGCAAGGGGTGTGGGAGCAGTACTTC
few | TRBJ2-1 | NA | TRBV19 | CASSIAGNEQFF | TGTGCCAGTAGTATAGCAGGGAATGAGCAGTTCTTC
NA | TRBJ1-1 | NA | TRBV19 | CASSSQGMNTEAFF | TGTGCCAGTAGTTCTCAAGGAATGAACACTGAAGCTTTCTTT
once | TRBJ2-5 | TRBD1 | TRBV4-1 | CASSQEGTGRGYQETQYF | TGCGCCAGCAGCCAAGAAGGGACAGGGAGGGGGTACCAAGAGACCCAGTACTTC
NA | TRBJ2-1 | NA | TRBV6-6 | CASSYSMWDDMVNVFF | TGTGCCAGCAGTTACTCGATGTGGGACGATATGGTTAATGTGTTCTTC